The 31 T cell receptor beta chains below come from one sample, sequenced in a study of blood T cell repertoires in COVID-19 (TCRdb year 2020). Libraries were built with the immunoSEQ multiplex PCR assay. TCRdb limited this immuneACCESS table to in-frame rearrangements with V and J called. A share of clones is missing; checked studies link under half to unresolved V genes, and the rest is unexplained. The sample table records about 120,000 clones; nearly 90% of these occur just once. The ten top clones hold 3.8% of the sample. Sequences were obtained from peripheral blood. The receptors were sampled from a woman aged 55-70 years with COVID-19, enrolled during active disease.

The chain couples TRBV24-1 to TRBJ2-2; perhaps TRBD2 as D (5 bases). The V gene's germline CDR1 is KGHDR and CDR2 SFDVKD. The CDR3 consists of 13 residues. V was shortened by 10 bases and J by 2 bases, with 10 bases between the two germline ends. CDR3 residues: CATNGDNTGELFF. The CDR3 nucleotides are TGTGCCACTAACGGGGATAACACCGGGGAGCTGTTTTTT.

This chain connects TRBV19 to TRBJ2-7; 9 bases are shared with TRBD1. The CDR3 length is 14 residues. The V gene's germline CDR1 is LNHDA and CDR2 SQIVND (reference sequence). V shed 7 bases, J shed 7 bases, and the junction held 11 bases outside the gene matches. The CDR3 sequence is CASTEGQGLGEQYF. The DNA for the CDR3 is TGTGCCAGTACCGAGGGACAGGGCTTGGGGGAGCAGTACTTC.

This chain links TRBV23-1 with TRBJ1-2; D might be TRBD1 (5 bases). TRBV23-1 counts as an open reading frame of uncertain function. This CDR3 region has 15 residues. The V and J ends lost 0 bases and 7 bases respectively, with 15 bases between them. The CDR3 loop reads CASSQSQGSGAGYTF. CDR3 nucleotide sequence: TGCGCCAGCAGTCAATCTCAGGGCTCGGGAGCTGGCTACACCTTC.

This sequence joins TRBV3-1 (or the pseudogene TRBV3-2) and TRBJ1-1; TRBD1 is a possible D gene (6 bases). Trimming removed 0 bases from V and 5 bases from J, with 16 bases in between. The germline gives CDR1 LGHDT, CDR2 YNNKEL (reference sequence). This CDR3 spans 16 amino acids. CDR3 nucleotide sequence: TGTGCCAGCAGCCAAGATTGGGGGGGCATGGGGACTGAAGCTTTCTTT. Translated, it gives CASSQDWGGMGTEAFF.

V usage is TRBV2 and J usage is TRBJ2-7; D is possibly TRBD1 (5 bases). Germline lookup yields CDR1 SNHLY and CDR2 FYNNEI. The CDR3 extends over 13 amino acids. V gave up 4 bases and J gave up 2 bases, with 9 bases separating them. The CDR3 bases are TGTGCCAGCAGTGGAACCAGGGCCTACGAGCAGTACTTC. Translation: CASSGTRAYEQYF.

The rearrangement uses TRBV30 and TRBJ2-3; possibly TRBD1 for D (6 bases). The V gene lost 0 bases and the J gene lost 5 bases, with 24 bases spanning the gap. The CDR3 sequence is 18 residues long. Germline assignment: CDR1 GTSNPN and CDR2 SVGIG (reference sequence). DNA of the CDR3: TGTGCCTGGAGTGTACTCCCTGCTCCAGGGGCTGGGGGAGATACGCAGTATTTT. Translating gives CAWSVLPAPGAGGDTQYF.

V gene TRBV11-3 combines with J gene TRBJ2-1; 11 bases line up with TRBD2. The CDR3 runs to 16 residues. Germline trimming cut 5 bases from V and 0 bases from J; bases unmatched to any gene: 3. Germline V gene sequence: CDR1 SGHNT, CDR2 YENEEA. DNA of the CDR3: TGTGCCAGCAGCCGTAGCGGGGGGGCCTCCTACAATGAGCAGTTCTTC. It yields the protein CASSRSGGASYNEQFF.

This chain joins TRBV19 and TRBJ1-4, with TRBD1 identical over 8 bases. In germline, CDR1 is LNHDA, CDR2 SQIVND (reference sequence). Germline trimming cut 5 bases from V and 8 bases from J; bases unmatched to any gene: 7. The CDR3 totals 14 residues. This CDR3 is CASSPRQGREKLFF. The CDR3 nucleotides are TGTGCCAGTAGTCCACGACAGGGGCGGGAAAAACTGTTTTTT. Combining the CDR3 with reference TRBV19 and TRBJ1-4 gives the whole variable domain DGGITQSPKYLFRKEGQNVTLSCEQNLNHDAMYWYRQDPGQGLRLIYYSQIVNDFQKGDIAEGYSVSREKKESFPLTVTSAQKNPTAFYLCASSPRQGREKLFFGSGTQLSVL.

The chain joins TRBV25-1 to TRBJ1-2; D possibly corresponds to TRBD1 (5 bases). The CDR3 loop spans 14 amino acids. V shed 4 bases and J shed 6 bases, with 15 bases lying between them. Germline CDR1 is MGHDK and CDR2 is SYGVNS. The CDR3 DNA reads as TGTGCCAGCAGTGCCCCAATTGGGGCCCATGGCTACACCTTC. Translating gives CASSAPIGAHGYTF.

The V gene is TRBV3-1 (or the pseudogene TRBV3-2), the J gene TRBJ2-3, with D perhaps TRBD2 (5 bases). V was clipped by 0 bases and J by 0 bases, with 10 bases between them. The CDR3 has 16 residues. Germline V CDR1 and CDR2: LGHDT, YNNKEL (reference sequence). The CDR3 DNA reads TGTGCCAGCAGCCAAGAGAGGGTCTACAGCACAGATACGCAGTATTTT. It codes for CASSQERVYSTDTQYF.

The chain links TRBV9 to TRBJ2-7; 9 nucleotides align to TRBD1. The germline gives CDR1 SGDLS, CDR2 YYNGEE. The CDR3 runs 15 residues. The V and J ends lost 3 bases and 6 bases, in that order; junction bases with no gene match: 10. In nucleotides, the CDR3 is TGTGCCAGCAGCGCCTCCGGGACAGGGTTAGGCGAGCAGTACTTC. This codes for CASSASGTGLGEQYF.

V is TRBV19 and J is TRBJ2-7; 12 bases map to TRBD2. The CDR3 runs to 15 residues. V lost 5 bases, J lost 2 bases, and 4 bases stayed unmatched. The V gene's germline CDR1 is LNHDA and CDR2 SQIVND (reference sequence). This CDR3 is CASSPRTSGAYEQYF. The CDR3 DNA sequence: TGTGCCAGTAGTCCAAGGACTAGCGGGGCCTACGAGCAGTACTTC.

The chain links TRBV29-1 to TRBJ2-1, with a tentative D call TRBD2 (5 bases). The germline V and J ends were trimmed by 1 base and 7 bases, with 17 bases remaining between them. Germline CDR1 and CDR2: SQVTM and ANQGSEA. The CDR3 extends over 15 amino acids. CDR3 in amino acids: CSVEGNLRDNNEQFF. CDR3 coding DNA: TGCAGCGTTGAAGGAAATCTCCGGGATAATAATGAGCAGTTCTTC.

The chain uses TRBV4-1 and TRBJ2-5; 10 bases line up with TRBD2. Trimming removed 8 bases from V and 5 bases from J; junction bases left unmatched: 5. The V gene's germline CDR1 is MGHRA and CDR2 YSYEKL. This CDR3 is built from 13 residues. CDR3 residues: CASQAGGDETQYF. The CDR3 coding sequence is TGCGCCAGCCAAGCGGGGGGGGATGAGACCCAGTACTTC.

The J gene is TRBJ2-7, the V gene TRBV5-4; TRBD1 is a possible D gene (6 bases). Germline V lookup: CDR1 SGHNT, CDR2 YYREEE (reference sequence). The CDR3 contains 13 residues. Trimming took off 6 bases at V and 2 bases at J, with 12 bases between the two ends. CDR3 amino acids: CASNQDRTYEQYF. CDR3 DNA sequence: TGTGCCAGCAACCAAGACAGGACCTACGAGCAGTACTTC. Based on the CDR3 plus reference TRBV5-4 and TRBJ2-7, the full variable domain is ETGVTQSPTHLIKTRGQQVTLRCSSQSGHNTVSWYQQALGQGPQFIFQYYREEENGRGNFPPRFSGLQFPNYSSELNVNALELDDSALYLCASNQDRTYEQYFGPGTRLTVT.

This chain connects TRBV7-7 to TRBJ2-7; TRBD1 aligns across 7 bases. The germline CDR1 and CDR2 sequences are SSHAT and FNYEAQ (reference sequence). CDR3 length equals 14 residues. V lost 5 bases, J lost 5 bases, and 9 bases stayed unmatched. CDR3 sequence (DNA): TGTGCCAGCAGCCCACACAGGGGATCGCACGAGCAGTACTTC. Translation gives CASSPHRGSHEQYF. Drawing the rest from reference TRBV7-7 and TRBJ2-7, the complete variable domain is GAGVSQSPRYKVTKRGQDVTLRCDPISSHATLYWYQQALGQGPEFLTYFNYEAQPDKSGLPSDRFSAERPEGSISTLTIQRTEQRDSAMYRCASSPHRGSHEQYFGPGTRLTVT.

This chain's CDR3 is CASSFNPSGNTIYF. CDR3 DNA sequence: TGTGCCAGCAGCTTTAATCCTTCTGGAAACACCATATATTTT. The V call is TRBV7-9, the J call TRBJ1-3, with D uncertain. Trimming left V 3 bases short and J 1 base short, with 7 bases between. The CDR3 has 14 residues. Germline lookup yields CDR1 SEHNR and CDR2 FQNEAQ (reference sequence).

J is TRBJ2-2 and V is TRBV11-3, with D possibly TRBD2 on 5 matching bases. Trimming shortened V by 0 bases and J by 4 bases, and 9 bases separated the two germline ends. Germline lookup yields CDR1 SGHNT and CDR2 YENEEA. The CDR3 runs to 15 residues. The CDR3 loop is CASSLDLASTGELFF. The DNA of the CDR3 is TGTGCCAGCAGCTTAGATCTAGCAAGCACCGGGGAGCTGTTTTTT.

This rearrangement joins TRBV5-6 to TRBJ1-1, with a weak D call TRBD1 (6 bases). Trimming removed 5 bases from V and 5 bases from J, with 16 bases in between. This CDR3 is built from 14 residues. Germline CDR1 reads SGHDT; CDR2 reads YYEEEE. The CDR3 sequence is CASRSGRGWTEAFF. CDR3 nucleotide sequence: TGTGCCAGCAGATCAGGCAGGGGTTGGACTGAAGCTTTCTTT.

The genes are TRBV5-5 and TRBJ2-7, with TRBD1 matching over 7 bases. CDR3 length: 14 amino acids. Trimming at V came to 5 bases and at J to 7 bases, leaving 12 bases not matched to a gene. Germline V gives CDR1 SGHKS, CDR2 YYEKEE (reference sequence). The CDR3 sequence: CASSFSSGTDEQYF. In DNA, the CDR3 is TGTGCCAGCAGTTTCTCCTCCGGGACAGATGAGCAGTACTTC.

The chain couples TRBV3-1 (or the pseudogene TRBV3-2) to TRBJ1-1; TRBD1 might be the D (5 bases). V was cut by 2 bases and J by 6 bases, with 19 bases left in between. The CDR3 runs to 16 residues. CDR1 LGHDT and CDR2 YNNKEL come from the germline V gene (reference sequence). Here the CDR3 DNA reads TGTGCCAGCAGCCAAACTGTGGACCGTGGGGGGGCTGAAGCTTTCTTT. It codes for CASSQTVDRGGAEAFF.

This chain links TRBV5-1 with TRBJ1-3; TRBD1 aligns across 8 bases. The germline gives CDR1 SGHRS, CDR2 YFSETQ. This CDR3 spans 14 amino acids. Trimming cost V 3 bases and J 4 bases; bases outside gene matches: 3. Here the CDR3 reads CASSSQGAGNTIYF. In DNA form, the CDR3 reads TGCGCCAGCAGCTCCCAGGGGGCGGGAAACACCATATATTTT.

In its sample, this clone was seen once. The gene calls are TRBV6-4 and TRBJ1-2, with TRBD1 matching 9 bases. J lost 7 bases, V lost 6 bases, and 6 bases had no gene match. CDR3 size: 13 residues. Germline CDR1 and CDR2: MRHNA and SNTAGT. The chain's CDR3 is CASRADRGRGYTF. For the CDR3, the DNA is TGTGCCAGCAGAGCGGACAGGGGTCGTGGCTACACCTTC.

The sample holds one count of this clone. Here the CDR3 reads CASSIGDRGLNTGELFF. CDR3 nucleotide sequence: TGTGCCAGTAGTATCGGGGACAGGGGGCTTAACACCGGGGAGCTGTTTTTT. The chain carries TRBV19 and TRBJ2-2, with TRBD1 identical over 12 bases. CDR3 length: 17 amino acids. Germline V lookup: CDR1 LNHDA, CDR2 SQIVND (reference sequence). V gave up 3 bases and J gave up 2 bases; unmatched junction bases: 4.

The CDR3 here is CASSSGQGAGAYEQYF. CDR3 DNA: TGTGCCAGCAGCTCGGGACAGGGGGCTGGCGCCTACGAGCAGTACTTC. The chain uses TRBV7-2 and TRBJ2-7, with 12 bases lining up with TRBD1. The ends lost 4 bases at V and 2 bases at J; junction bases unmatched: 6. CDR3 length: 16 residues. Germline V lookup: CDR1 SGHTA, CDR2 FQGNSA.

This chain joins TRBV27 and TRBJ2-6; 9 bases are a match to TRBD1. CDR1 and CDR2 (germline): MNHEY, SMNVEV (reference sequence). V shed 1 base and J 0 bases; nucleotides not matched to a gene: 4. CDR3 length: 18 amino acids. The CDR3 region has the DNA TGTGCCAGCAGTTTATTCGGGACAGGGACCTCTGGGGCCAACGTCCTGACTTTC. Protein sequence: CASSLFGTGTSGANVLTF.

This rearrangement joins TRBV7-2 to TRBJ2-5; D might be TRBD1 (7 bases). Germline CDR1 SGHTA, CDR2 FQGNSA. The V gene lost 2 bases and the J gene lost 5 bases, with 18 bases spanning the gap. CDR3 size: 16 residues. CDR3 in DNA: TGTGCCAGCAGCTTATTGGTCGCCAGGGGGAGGGAGACCCAGTACTTC. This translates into CASSLLVARGRETQYF.

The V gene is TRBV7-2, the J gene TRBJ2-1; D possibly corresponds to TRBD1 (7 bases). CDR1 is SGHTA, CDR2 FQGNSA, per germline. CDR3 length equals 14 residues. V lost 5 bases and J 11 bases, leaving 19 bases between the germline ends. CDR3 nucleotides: TGTGCCAGCAGCCCACCCGCAGCAGGGGGGAAGCAGTTCTTC. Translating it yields CASSPPAAGGKQFF.

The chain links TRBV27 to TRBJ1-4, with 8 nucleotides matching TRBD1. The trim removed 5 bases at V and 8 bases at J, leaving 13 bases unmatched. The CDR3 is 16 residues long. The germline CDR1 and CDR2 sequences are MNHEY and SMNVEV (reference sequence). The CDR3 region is CASSPGPDRGREKLFF. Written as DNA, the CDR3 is TGTGCCAGCAGTCCGGGGCCCGACAGGGGTAGAGAAAAACTGTTTTTT.

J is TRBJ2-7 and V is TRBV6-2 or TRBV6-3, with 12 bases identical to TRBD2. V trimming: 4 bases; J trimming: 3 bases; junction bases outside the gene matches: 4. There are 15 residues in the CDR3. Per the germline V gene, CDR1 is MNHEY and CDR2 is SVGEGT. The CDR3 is CASSSPTSGGYEQYF. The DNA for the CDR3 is TGTGCCAGCAGTTCCCCGACTAGCGGGGGCTACGAGCAGTACTTC.

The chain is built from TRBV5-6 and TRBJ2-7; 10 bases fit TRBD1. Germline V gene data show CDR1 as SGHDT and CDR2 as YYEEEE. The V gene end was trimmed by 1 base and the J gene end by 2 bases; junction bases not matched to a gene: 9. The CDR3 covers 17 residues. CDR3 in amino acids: CASSLTTGTGDPYEQYF. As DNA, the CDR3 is TGTGCCAGCAGCTTGACTACCGGGACAGGGGACCCCTACGAGCAGTACTTC.